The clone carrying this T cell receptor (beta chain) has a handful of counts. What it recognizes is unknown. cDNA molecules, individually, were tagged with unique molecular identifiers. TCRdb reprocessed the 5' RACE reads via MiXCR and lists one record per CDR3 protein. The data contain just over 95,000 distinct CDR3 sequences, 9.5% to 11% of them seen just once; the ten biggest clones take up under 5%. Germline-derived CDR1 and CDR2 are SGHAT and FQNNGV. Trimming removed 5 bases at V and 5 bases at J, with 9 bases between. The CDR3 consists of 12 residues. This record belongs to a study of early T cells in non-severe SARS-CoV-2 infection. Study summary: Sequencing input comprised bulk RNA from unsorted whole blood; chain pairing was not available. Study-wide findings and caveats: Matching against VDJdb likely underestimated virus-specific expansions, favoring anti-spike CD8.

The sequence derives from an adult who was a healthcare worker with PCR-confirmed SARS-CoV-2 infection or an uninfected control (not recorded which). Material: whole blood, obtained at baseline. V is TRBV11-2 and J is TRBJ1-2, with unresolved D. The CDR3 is CASSPLQYGYTF. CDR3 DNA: TGTGCCAGCAGCCCCCTACAGTATGGCTACACCTTC.